One sample yielded the 14 T cell receptor beta chains listed below, sequenced in a study of blood T cell repertoires in COVID-19. Sequenced by immunoSEQ multiplex PCR; TCRdb stores in-frame clones only, minus some. This sample has 130,000 to 150,000 clones; around four fifths occur once, and the top ten carry 35% to 45%. Sequenced: peripheral blood. The receptor source for this set is a human donor in a cohort sampled during active COVID-19.

CDR3 nucleotides: TGTGCCAGCAGCCCCCCGGGACTAGCTGGGGGCGAGCAGTACTTC. This encodes CASSPPGLAGGEQYF. This sequence joins TRBV7-8 and TRBJ2-7; 9 bases match TRBD2. Germline-derived CDR1 and CDR2 are SGHVS and FQNEAQ. The V and J ends lost 5 bases and 6 bases, in that order; junction bases with no gene match: 11. This CDR3 region has 15 residues.

The chain employs TRBV15 and TRBJ1-5, with 7 bases fitting TRBD1. Germline CDR1 LNHNV, CDR2 YYDKDF (reference sequence). Germline trimming cut 9 bases from V and 4 bases from J; bases unmatched to any gene: 9. CDR3 length: 14 amino acids. The CDR3 nucleotides read TGTGCCACTAATAACAGGGGCCTTAATCAGCCCCAGCATTTT. Translation: CATNNRGLNQPQHF.

This clone has more than one count but fewer than ten. V gene TRBV20-1 combines with J gene TRBJ2-7, with 9 bases matching TRBD1. The trim removed 3 bases at V and 1 base at J, leaving 10 bases unmatched. Germline V gene data show CDR1 as DFQATT and CDR2 as SNEGSKA (reference sequence). The CDR3 totals 16 residues. The CDR3 nucleotides are TGCAGTGCTAGTCCCTTGGCGGGACAGGGATCCTACGAGCAGTACTTC. It encodes CSASPLAGQGSYEQYF.

The V call is TRBV5-1, the J call TRBJ2-7; D not certain. Germline V gene sequence: CDR1 SGHRS, CDR2 YFSETQ. Trimming pared 0 bases from V and 6 bases from J, leaving 10 bases between. The CDR3 has 13 amino acids. The CDR3 DNA is TGCGCCAGCAGCTTGGAGTTCAGATCCGAGCAGTACTTC. This encodes CASSLEFRSEQYF.

The V gene is TRBV18, the J gene TRBJ2-1; D might be TRBD2 (5 bases). Germline loops: CDR1 KGHSH, CDR2 LQKENI. Trimming stripped 6 bases from V and 4 bases from J, with 10 bases between. There are 13 residues in the CDR3. CDR3 bases: TGTGCCAGCTCCTTGAGGGAATACAATGAGCAGTTCTTC. Its protein is CASSLREYNEQFF. Filled out from reference TRBV18 and TRBJ2-1, the complete variable domain reads NAGVMQNPRHLVRRRGQEARLRCSPMKGHSHVYWYRQLPEEGLKFMVYLQKENIIDESGMPKERFSAEFPKEGPSILRIQQVVRGDSAAYFCASSLREYNEQFFGPGTRLTVL.

This clone was detected only a few times. The V and J genes are TRBV5-1 and TRBJ1-4; tentatively, D is TRBD1 (5 bases). The length of the CDR3 is 17 residues. Germline CDR1 is SGHRS and CDR2 is YFSETQ. Trimming stripped 4 bases from V and 0 bases from J, with 16 bases between. The CDR3 spells CASSRAPDRTTNEKLFF. Written as DNA, the CDR3 is TGCGCCAGCAGCCGAGCCCCCGACAGAACAACTAATGAAAAACTGTTTTTT.

CDR3 nucleotide sequence: TGCAGTGCTAGTCGAGCGGGGGCAGATACGCAGTATTTT. Translating it yields CSASRAGADTQYF. The V call is TRBV20-1, the J call TRBJ2-3; 8 bases are shared with TRBD2. The CDR3 length is 13 residues. Per the germline V gene, CDR1 is DFQATT and CDR2 is SNEGSKA (reference sequence). J was trimmed by 4 bases and V by 3 bases; bases with no gene match: 3.

CDR3 sequence reads: CASSPGTAYEQYF. The CDR3 coding sequence is TGTGCCAGCAGCCCCGGGACAGCCTACGAGCAGTACTTC. The chain joins TRBV14 to TRBJ2-7; 7 bases map to TRBD1. The CDR3 sequence is 13 residues long. V was pared by 4 bases and J by 2 bases, with 2 bases of the junction left unmatched. The germline V gene encodes CDR1 SGHDN and CDR2 FVKESK.

V gene TRBV7-2 combines with J gene TRBJ1-4, with D possibly being TRBD1 (6 bases). CDR1 SGHTA and CDR2 FQGNSA come from the germline V gene. Between the trimmed V and J ends, which lost 2 bases and 13 bases, there was a span of 20 bases. The CDR3 totals 15 residues. The CDR3 loop is CASSLSPDSLPRLFF. The CDR3 DNA reads as TGTGCCAGCAGCTTATCCCCGGACAGCCTTCCGCGACTGTTTTTT.

This clone has a single count. CDR3: CASSPDRGNTIYF. The CDR3 DNA sequence: TGTGCCAGCAGCCCCGACAGGGGCAACACCATATATTTT. The J gene is TRBJ1-3, the V gene TRBV11-2; TRBD1 agrees at 8 bases. CDR3 length equals 13 residues. J gave up 7 bases and V 5 bases, and 4 bases lay outside the gene matches. Per the germline V gene, CDR1 is SGHAT and CDR2 is FQNNGV.

V and J are TRBV6-2 or TRBV6-3 and TRBJ2-7, with 9 bases lining up with TRBD2. The CDR3 extends over 14 amino acids. Germline V lookup: CDR1 MNHEY, CDR2 SVGEGT. J gave up 0 bases and V 6 bases, and 3 bases lay outside the gene matches. The CDR3: CASSIAGASYEQYF. DNA of the CDR3: TGTGCCAGCAGCATAGCGGGGGCCTCCTACGAGCAGTACTTC.

The rearrangement uses TRBV19 and TRBJ1-5; a possible D gene is TRBD1 (5 bases). The CDR3 loop spans 15 amino acids. CDR1 and CDR2 (germline): LNHDA, SQIVND (reference sequence). V was pared by 1 base and J by 6 bases, with 13 bases between. The CDR3 protein is CASSIGAGSGQPQHF. The DNA of the CDR3 is TGTGCCAGTAGTATAGGGGCAGGGTCAGGTCAGCCCCAGCATTTT.

The chain has TRBV6-5 and TRBJ1-1, with 7 positions matching TRBD1. The trim removed 4 bases at V and 6 bases at J, leaving 11 bases unmatched. The length of the CDR3 is 15 residues. Germline CDR1 is MNHEY and CDR2 is SVGAGI. The CDR3 region has the DNA TGTGCCAGCAGTTCAGGGACAGTTGGGTCTGCTGAAGCTTTCTTT. Protein: CASSSGTVGSAEAFF.

The V gene is TRBV11-3, the J gene TRBJ2-5; 7 nucleotides match TRBD1. From germline, CDR1 is SGHNT and CDR2 YENEEA. The CDR3 spans 16 residues. Germline trimming cut 5 bases from V and 3 bases from J; bases unmatched to any gene: 12. In nucleotides, the CDR3 is TGTGCCAGCAGCCCGCGACAGGGTTCACAAGAAGAGACCCAGTACTTC. Protein sequence: CASSPRQGSQEETQYF.